The clone carrying this T cell receptor beta chain came up many times. Its antigen is currently unknown. This sample is part of a study of human T cells and chemical hapten exposure. Time point: healthy volunteer bleed at 6 weeks. Sequencing started from total RNA isolated from unfractionated whole blood. The CDR3 consists of 15 residues. The germline V gene encodes CDR1 DFQATT and CDR2 SNEGSKA (reference sequence). Trimming removed 5 bases at V and 1 base at J, with 16 bases between. Points from the study as a whole: There was no change with DPC sensitization in TCRs above 1 in 1000 frequency.

Unique molecular identifiers were linked by the library to individual cDNA molecules. Authors' analysis steps: Samples had a median of around 88,000 TCRs, ranging roughly 20,000 to 690,600. TCRdb reprocessed the RACE reads with MiXCR, giving one entry per CDR3 protein. The V and J calls reflect TCRdb's pipeline rather than the authors' work. The data contain under 45,000 distinct CDR3 sequences, less than 5.5% of them singletons. This sequence originates from a human donor in good health. Some clones in this sample may be carry-over from other donors' samples. The material sequenced was whole blood. This chain links TRBV20-1 with TRBJ2-3; no definite D call. The CDR3 DNA follows: TGCAGTGCTGATGACTTTACCTGGGGCACAGATACGCAGTATTTT. It is translated as CSADDFTWGTDTQYF.